This TCR beta chain comes out of a study of blood T cells in healthy people across ages. The V segment lost 3 bases and the J segment 4 bases; nucleotides outside the gene matches: 9. The CDR3 contains 15 residues. Germline V gives CDR1 SGDLS, CDR2 YYNGEE. Sample-barcoded 5' priming and a J-beta primer mix drove a second PCR of roughly 7 to 11 cycles. TCRdb re-called the 5' RACE reads through MiXCR, storing one row per CDR3 protein. The sample lists just under 550,000 distinct CDR3 sequences, 24% occurring once. Individuals who donated were healthy Caucasians from Russia aged about 6 to 95. The sample was also linked to a second study, of T cells of mothers and their children.

Material for sequencing was blood. The TCR originated in a boy between 10 and 17 years old in good health. The gene calls are TRBV9 and TRBJ1-2; 7 bases align to TRBD1. The DNA of the CDR3 is TGTGCCAGCAGCGAGGGGGCCGGGGACGGCTATGGCTACACCTTC. It translates to CASSEGAGDGYGYTF.